These 27 T cell receptor beta chains were sequenced from one sample in a study of blood T cells in healthy people across ages. A second PCR, run for roughly 7 to 11 cycles, used a sample-barcoded 5' primer plus a J-beta primer mix. One entry per CDR3 protein, called by TCRdb with MiXCR from the 5' RACE reads. The table has roughly 1.9 million distinct CDR3 sequences, about two fifths seen once. Input material: blood. The receptors stem from a human donor in good health.

A note on this clonotype: At one end the junction does not follow the germline gene, possibly because of a read error. The gene calls are TRBV6-2 or TRBV6-3 and TRBJ1-5; D not certain. From germline, CDR1 is MNHEY and CDR2 SVGEGT. The length of the CDR3 is 13 residues. CDR3 amino acids: CASTPYGNQPQHF. DNA of the CDR3: TGTGCCAGCACACCTTACGGCAACCAGCCCCAGCATTTT.

This clonotype has only a few counts. The chain recombines TRBV30 with TRBJ2-1; 11 nucleotides agree with TRBD2. Germline CDR1 GTSNPN, CDR2 SVGIG (reference sequence). V was pared by 5 bases and J by 4 bases, with 7 bases of the junction left unmatched. The CDR3 runs to 15 residues. In nucleotides, the CDR3 is TGTGCCTGGGCTGTACTAGCGGGGGCGTACAATGAGCAGTTCTTC. Its translation is CAWAVLAGAYNEQFF.

The chain has TRBV15 and TRBJ1-1; a possible D gene is TRBD1 (6 bases). The CDR3 spans 16 residues. CDR1 LNHNV and CDR2 YYDKDF come from the germline V gene (reference sequence). With 0 bases removed from V and 2 bases from J, the gap between germline ends came to 13 bases. CDR3 DNA: TGTGCCACCAGCAGAGATGGGGGCAGGGGTAACACTGAAGCTTTCTTT. Its protein product is CATSRDGGRGNTEAFF. Together with reference TRBV15 and TRBJ1-1, the CDR3 gives the full variable domain: DAMVIQNPRYQVTQFGKPVTLSCSQTLNHNVMYWYQQKSSQAPKLLFHYYDKDFNNEADTPDNFQSRRPNTSFCFLDIRSPGLGDTAMYLCATSRDGGRGNTEAFFGQGTRLTVV.

This clonotype showed up just a few times. This chain connects TRBV11-1 to TRBJ2-7; perhaps D is TRBD1 or TRBD2 (6 bases each). This CDR3 is built from 16 residues. Trimming removed 4 bases at V and 2 bases at J, with 18 bases between. Germline CDR1 and CDR2: SGHAT and FQDESV (reference sequence). The CDR3 coding sequence is TGTGCCAGCAGCTCCCTAAGGGCAGGGGAGGCCTACGAGCAGTACTTC. Amino acid sequence: CASSSLRAGEAYEQYF.

This chain links TRBV10-3 with TRBJ1-1, with 9 positions matching TRBD1. Trimming removed 7 bases from V and 1 base from J; junction bases left unmatched: 4. This CDR3 has 14 amino acids. Germline CDR1 is ENHRY and CDR2 is SYGVKD. This CDR3 is CAITTGGRNTEAFF. Here the CDR3 DNA reads TGTGCCATCACTACAGGGGGCAGGAACACTGAAGCTTTCTTT.

The table lists this clonotype with many counts. This chain connects TRBV20-1 to TRBJ2-3; D is perhaps TRBD2 (6 bases). V was shortened by 0 bases and J by 3 bases, with 13 bases between the two germline ends. The CDR3 runs 15 residues. Germline CDR1 DFQATT, CDR2 SNEGSKA (reference sequence). The CDR3 sequence: CSARETSLATDTQYF. Written as DNA, the CDR3 is TGCAGTGCTAGAGAAACATCCCTAGCGACAGATACGCAGTATTTT.

The chain is built from TRBV12-3 or TRBV12-4 and TRBJ2-7; no reliable D call. V was cut by 5 bases and J by 7 bases, with 15 bases left in between. The CDR3 consists of 13 residues. The CDR3 DNA sequence: TGTGCCAGCAGTCAGCAACGTTACCGGGAGCAGTACTTC. This translates into CASSQQRYREQYF.

This clonotype has just one count. The genes are TRBV5-1 and TRBJ1-3, with D hard to call. The CDR3 totals 16 residues. From germline, CDR1 is SGHRS and CDR2 YFSETQ. V was trimmed by 4 bases and J by 2 bases, leaving 16 bases between them. This chain's CDR3 is CASSPWRGETGNTIYF. The CDR3 DNA sequence: TGCGCCAGCAGCCCCTGGCGGGGTGAAACTGGAAACACCATATATTTT.

This clonotype has a count of ten or more. This chain connects TRBV7-2 to TRBJ2-7, with 7 bases identical to TRBD1. The J segment lost 3 bases and the V segment lost 4 bases, leaving 3 bases of the junction unmatched. CDR3 size: 13 residues. Germline V gives CDR1 SGHTA, CDR2 FQGNSA. The CDR3 loop is CASSSRTGYEQYF. The CDR3 DNA follows: TGTGCCAGCAGCTCCCGGACAGGCTACGAGCAGTACTTC. The variable domain in full, with the rest retrieved from reference TRBV7-2 and TRBJ2-7, is GAGVSQSPSNKVTEKGKDVELRCDPISGHTALYWYRQSLGQGLEFLIYFQGNSAPDKSGLPSDRFSAERTGGSVSTLTIQRTQQEDSAVYLCASSSRTGYEQYFGPGTRLTVT.

This clonotype was recorded a few times. The rearrangement uses TRBV10-3 and TRBJ2-4; D might be TRBD1 or TRBD2, each matching 6 bases. The CDR3 extends over 14 amino acids. V was shortened by 2 bases and J by 9 bases, with 14 bases between the two germline ends. Germline CDR1 is ENHRY and CDR2 is SYGVKD. CDR3 coding DNA: TGTGCCATCAGTGAGGGCGAGGGGGGAGGCATTCAGTACTTC. This sequence encodes CAISEGEGGGIQYF.

This clonotype has a handful of counts. The V and J genes are TRBV29-1 and TRBJ2-4, with D maybe TRBD1 (6 bases). The end of the DNA aligns better with TRBJ2-5, so the J call may be wrong. The CDR3 runs 14 residues. The germline CDR1 and CDR2 sequences are SQVTM and ANQGSEA. CDR3 coding DNA: TGCAGCGTTGGCCGGGGCAGGGGCCAAGAGACCCAGTACTTC. Translated, it gives CSVGRGRGQETQYF.

V and J are TRBV7-3 and TRBJ2-7, with D tentatively TRBD1 (6 bases). The V gene's germline CDR1 is SGHTA and CDR2 FQGTGA. The CDR3 loop spans 14 amino acids. V was trimmed by 6 bases and J by 1 base, leaving 13 bases between them. The CDR3 DNA is TGTGCCAGCAGTCCATACAGGGAATCCTACGAGCAGTACTTC. This codes for CASSPYRESYEQYF. The full variable domain, its missing parts supplied by reference TRBV7-3 and TRBJ2-7, is GAGVSQTPSNKVTEKGKYVELRCDPISGHTALYWYRQSLGQGPEFLIYFQGTGAADDSGLPNDRFFAVRPEGSVSTLKIQRTERGDSAVYLCASSPYRESYEQYFGPGTRLTVT.

Note on this clonotype: A much larger clone differs from this one at a single base, so this may be a read error. The chain links TRBV7-9 to TRBJ2-7; D is unresolved. V dropped 3 bases and J dropped 0 bases, with 9 bases sitting between them. The CDR3 totals 14 residues. Per the germline V gene, CDR1 is SEHNR and CDR2 is FQNEAQ (reference sequence). The CDR3 bases are TGTGCCAGCAGCTTCTTACAGAGCTCCTACGAGCAGTACTTC. Amino acids: CASSFLQSSYEQYF.

In regard to this clonotype: The junction shows a germline mismatch at one end, possibly a read error. V is TRBV7-3 and J is TRBJ2-3; D unresolved. This CDR3 region has 14 residues. Germline V gene sequence: CDR1 SGHTA, CDR2 FQGTGA. CDR3 nucleotides: TGTGCCTGCAGCTTAGAAGGCCGAGCAGATATGCAGTATTTT. Amino acid sequence: CACSLEGRADMQYF.

The CDR3 is CASSQQGRTYNEQFF. The DNA for the CDR3 is TGTGCCAGCAGCCAACAGGGAAGGACCTACAATGAGCAGTTCTTC. V is TRBV3-1 and J is TRBJ2-1, with a weak D call TRBD1 (5 bases). Per the germline V gene, CDR1 is LGHDT and CDR2 is YNNKEL (reference sequence). The V and J ends lost 2 bases and 2 bases respectively, with 10 bases between them. This CDR3 spans 15 amino acids.

This clonotype was found many times. This chain connects TRBV20-1 to TRBJ2-7, with D maybe TRBD2 (6 bases). Germline assignment: CDR1 DFQATT and CDR2 SNEGSKA (reference sequence). The V end lost 3 bases, the J end lost 4 bases, and 16 bases lay between the germline ends. The CDR3 covers 14 residues. This CDR3 is CSASTLARGYEQYF. As DNA, the CDR3 is TGCAGTGCTAGTACCCTCGCGCGGGGATACGAGCAGTACTTC.

The V call is TRBV6-5, the J call TRBJ2-4; D remains unclear. This CDR3 spans 16 amino acids. The V end lost 0 bases, the J end lost 0 bases, and 9 bases lay between the germline ends. Germline CDR1 reads MNHEY; CDR2 reads SVGAGI. CDR3 nucleotide sequence: TGTGCCAGCAGTTACTCTTCCGGCAGAGCCAAAAACATTCAGTACTTC. Amino acid sequence: CASSYSSGRAKNIQYF.

V usage is TRBV7-2 and J usage is TRBJ2-5; 10 bases fit TRBD2. This CDR3 spans 18 amino acids. Germline V CDR1 and CDR2: SGHTA, FQGNSA. The J segment lost 5 bases and the V segment lost 5 bases, leaving 17 bases of the junction unmatched. The CDR3 loop reads CASSPLGASGGAWETQYF. CDR3 in DNA: TGTGCCAGCAGCCCACTGGGGGCTAGCGGGGGCGCTTGGGAGACCCAGTACTTC.

This clonotype has ten or more counts. The chain has TRBV7-2 and TRBJ2-7; TRBD1 matches at 8 bases. Germline V gene sequence: CDR1 SGHTA, CDR2 FQGNSA. V lost 1 base and J lost 7; bases outside the gene matches: 9. This CDR3 is built from 15 residues. The CDR3: CASSLGAGGSWEQYF. The CDR3 DNA reads as TGTGCCAGCAGCTTAGGGGCAGGGGGCTCGTGGGAGCAGTACTTC.

This clonotype occurred a few times. J is TRBJ1-1 and V is TRBV7-9; D gene uncertain. The germline V gene encodes CDR1 SEHNR and CDR2 FQNEAQ (reference sequence). The CDR3 has 11 residues. The germline V and J ends were trimmed by 4 bases and 7 bases, with 7 bases remaining between them. The CDR3: CASSSFVEAFF. The CDR3 DNA follows: TGTGCCAGCAGCTCTTTCGTTGAAGCTTTCTTT. Supplemented by reference TRBV7-9 and TRBJ1-1, the full variable domain reads DTGVSQNPRHKITKRGQNVTFRCDPISEHNRLYWYRQTLGQGPEFLTYFQNEAQLEKSRLLSDRFSAERPKGSFSTLEIQRTEQGDSAMYLCASSSFVEAFFGQGTRLTVV.

This clonotype was observed a few times. The chain uses TRBV24-1 and TRBJ2-5; perhaps TRBD1 as D (6 bases). CDR1 is KGHDR and CDR2 is SFDVKD in the germline V gene. V dropped 2 bases and J dropped 5 bases, with 14 bases sitting between them. This CDR3 has 15 amino acids. The CDR3 DNA is TGTGCCACCAGTGATTCTACAGGGCCCGGGGAGACCCAGTACTTC. As protein: CATSDSTGPGETQYF.

The rearrangement uses TRBV12-3 or TRBV12-4 and TRBJ2-5; TRBD1 matches 11 bases. The CDR3 has 14 amino acids. The ends lost 8 bases at V and 5 bases at J; junction bases unmatched: 7. In DNA form, the CDR3 reads TGTGCCAGCCTCGGACAGGGGGCATGGGAGACCCAGTACTTC. Amino acids: CASLGQGAWETQYF.

This chain links TRBV6-2 or TRBV6-3 with TRBJ2-7; D possibly corresponds to TRBD1 (6 bases). The V end was cut by 8 bases, the J end by 4 bases, with 12 bases between. CDR3 length: 12 residues. Germline lookup yields CDR1 MNHEY and CDR2 SVGEGT. As DNA, the CDR3 is TGTGCCAGCTGGGGGCCCGGATACGAGCAGTACTTC. Its translation is CASWGPGYEQYF.

The V call is TRBV4-1, the J call TRBJ2-1; 9 nucleotides line up with TRBD2. Trimming at V came to 4 bases and at J to 9 bases, leaving 1 base not matched to a gene. Germline CDR1 MGHRA, CDR2 YSYEKL. This CDR3 is 12 amino acids long. CDR3 region: CASSPSGVEQFF. The DNA for the CDR3 is TGCGCCAGCAGCCCTAGCGGGGTTGAGCAGTTCTTC.

This clonotype was counted a few times. The chain carries TRBV20-1 and TRBJ2-7, with 11 positions matching TRBD2. V shed 6 bases and J 1 base; nucleotides not matched to a gene: 5. CDR1 and CDR2 (germline): DFQATT, SNEGSKA (reference sequence). The CDR3 has 14 amino acids. CDR3 residues: CSAEGTSGSYEQYF. CDR3 coding DNA: TGCAGTGCGGAAGGGACTAGCGGATCCTACGAGCAGTACTTC.

The V gene is TRBV4-1, the J gene TRBJ2-5; the D gene is possibly TRBD1 (5 bases). The J call may not be correct, given that the DNA end is closer to TRBJ2-7. This CDR3 comprises 16 residues. Germline V gene lookup returns CDR1 MGHRA and CDR2 YSYEKL. CDR3 sequence reads: CASSQDMRQGSYEQYF. The CDR3, as DNA: TGCGCCAGCAGCCAAGATATGAGGCAGGGAAGCTACGAGCAGTACTTC.

The chain uses TRBV6-5 and TRBJ2-7; 7 nucleotides line up with TRBD1. This CDR3 is 12 amino acids long. With 8 bases clipped from V and 11 bases from J, the junction kept 12 bases outside the gene matches. The germline gives CDR1 MNHEY, CDR2 SVGAGI. The CDR3 sequence is CASGSTGTEEYF. The CDR3 bases are TGTGCCAGCGGTTCTACCGGGACAGAGGAGTACTTC.